The TCR beta chain described here comes from a study of tumor-infiltrating lymphocytes in primary liver carcinoma. The CDR3 sequence is 16 residues long. CDR1 is SGHDT and CDR2 is YYEEEE in the germline V gene. With 4 bases removed from V and 4 bases from J, the gap between germline ends came to 20 bases. Starting from 500 ng of total RNA, TCR beta cDNA was produced with a primer in the constant region. What produced the TCR beta libraries was three nested multiplex PCR rounds using slightly modified ARM-PCR. Investigators reported that the first two PCR rounds, at roughly 10 cycles each, used TRBV1-TRBV30 forward primers with a C-beta reverse primer. Via MiXCR, TCRdb re-called the multiplex PCR reads, giving one row per CDR3 protein. The table records fewer than 350,000 distinct CDR3 sequences, 65% of them present only once. For blood RNA, unsorted whole blood served as the source, and germline DNA was extracted too. Chronic HBV infection, untreated so far, was present in the patients.

The source is a man aged 35-49 years with primary liver carcinoma and hepatitis B virus infection. This sequence joins TRBV5-6 and TRBJ1-2; D remains ambiguous. Sequencing used peripheral blood. CDR3 sequence reads: CASSLETLRTSYGYTF. Here the CDR3 DNA reads TGTGCCAGCAGCCTTGAAACTCTTCGAACAAGCTATGGCTACACCTTC.